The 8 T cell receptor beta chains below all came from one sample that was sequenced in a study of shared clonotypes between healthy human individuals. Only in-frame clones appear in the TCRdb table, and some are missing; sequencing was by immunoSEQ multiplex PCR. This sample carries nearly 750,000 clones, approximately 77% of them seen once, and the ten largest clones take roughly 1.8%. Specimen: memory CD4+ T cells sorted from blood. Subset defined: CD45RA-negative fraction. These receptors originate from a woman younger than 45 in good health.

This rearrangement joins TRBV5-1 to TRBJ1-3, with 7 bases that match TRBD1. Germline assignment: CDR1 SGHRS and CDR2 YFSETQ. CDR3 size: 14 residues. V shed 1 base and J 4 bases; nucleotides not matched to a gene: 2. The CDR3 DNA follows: TGCGCCAGCAGCTTGTCAGGGGGAGGAAACACCATATATTTT. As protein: CASSLSGGGNTIYF.

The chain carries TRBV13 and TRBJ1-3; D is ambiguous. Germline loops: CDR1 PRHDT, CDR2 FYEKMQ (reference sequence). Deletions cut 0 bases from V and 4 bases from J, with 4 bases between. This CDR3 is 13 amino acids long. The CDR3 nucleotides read TGTGCCAGCAGCTTAGGGCAAGGAAACACCATATATTTT. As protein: CASSLGQGNTIYF.

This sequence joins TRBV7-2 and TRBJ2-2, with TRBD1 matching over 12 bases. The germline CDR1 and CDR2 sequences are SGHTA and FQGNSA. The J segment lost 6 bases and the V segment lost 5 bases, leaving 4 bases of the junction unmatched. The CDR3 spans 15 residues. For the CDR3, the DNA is TGTGCCAGCAGCCGAGGGACAGGGGGCGCCGGGGAGCTGTTTTTT. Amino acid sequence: CASSRGTGGAGELFF.

CDR3 region: CASSQRTGNTEAFF. CDR3 DNA: TGTGCCAGCAGCCAGAGGACAGGGAACACTGAAGCTTTCTTT. This chain links TRBV7-2 with TRBJ1-1, with TRBD1 matching over 7 bases. Germline CDR1 is SGHTA and CDR2 is FQGNSA. CDR3 length: 14 amino acids. The V segment lost 5 bases and the J segment 1 base; nucleotides outside the gene matches: 4.

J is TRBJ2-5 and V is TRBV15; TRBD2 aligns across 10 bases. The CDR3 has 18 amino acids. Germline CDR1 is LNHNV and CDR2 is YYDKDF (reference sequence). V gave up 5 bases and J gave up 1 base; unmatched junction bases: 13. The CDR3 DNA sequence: TGTGCCACCAGCCGCGGGTTAGAAGCGGGAGGGCCCCAAGAGACCCAGTACTTC. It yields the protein CATSRGLEAGGPQETQYF.

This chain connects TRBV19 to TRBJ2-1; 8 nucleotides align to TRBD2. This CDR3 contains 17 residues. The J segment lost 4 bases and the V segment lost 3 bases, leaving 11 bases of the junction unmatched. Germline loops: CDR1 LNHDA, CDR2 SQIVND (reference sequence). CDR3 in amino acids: CASSISSGSRSYNEQFF. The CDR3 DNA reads TGTGCCAGTAGTATCTCAAGCGGGAGTAGGTCTTACAATGAGCAGTTCTTC.

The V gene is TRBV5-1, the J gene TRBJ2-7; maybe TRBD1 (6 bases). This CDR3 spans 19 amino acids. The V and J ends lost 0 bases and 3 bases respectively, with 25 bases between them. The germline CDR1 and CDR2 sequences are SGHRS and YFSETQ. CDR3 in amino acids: CASSLGRARFRDKDYEQYF. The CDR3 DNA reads TGCGCCAGCAGCTTGGGCCGGGCTCGGTTCCGGGACAAAGACTACGAGCAGTACTTC.

CDR3 in DNA: TGCAGCGTTGAAGAGGTCGGGAGGGATTTCGGGGAGCTGTTTTTT. Amino acids: CSVEEVGRDFGELFF. The V gene is TRBV29-1, the J gene TRBJ2-2; 8 bases align to TRBD2. Germline V gene data show CDR1 as SQVTM and CDR2 as ANQGSEA. V lost 0 bases, J lost 7 bases, and 7 bases stayed unmatched. CDR3 length equals 15 residues.